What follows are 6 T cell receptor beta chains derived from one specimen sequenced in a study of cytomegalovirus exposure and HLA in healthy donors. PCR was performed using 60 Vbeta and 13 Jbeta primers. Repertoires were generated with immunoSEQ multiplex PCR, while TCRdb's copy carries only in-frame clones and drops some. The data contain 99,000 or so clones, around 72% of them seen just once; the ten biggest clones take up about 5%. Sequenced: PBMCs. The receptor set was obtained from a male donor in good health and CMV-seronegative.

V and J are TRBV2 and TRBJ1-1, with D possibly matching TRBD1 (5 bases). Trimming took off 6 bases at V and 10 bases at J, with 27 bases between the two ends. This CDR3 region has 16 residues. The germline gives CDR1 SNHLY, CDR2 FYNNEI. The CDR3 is CASSGQQTASEFPAFF. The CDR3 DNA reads TGTGCCAGCAGCGGACAACAAACCGCATCGGAATTCCCAGCTTTCTTT.

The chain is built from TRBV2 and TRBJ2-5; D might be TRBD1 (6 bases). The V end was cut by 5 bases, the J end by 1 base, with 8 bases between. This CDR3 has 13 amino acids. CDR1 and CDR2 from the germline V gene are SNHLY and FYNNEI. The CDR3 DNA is TGTGCCAGCAGTAAGGACAGCCAAGAGACCCAGTACTTC. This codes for CASSKDSQETQYF.

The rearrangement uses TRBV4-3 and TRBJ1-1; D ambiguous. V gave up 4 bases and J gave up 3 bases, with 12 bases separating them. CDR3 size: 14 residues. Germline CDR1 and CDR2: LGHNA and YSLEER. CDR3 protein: CASSRFGVDTEAFF. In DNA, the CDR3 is TGCGCCAGCAGCCGATTCGGGGTGGACACTGAAGCTTTCTTT.

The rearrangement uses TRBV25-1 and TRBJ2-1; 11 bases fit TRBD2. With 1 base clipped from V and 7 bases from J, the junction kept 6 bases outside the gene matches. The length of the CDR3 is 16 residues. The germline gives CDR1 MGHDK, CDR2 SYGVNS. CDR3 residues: CASSEFPTSGANEQFF. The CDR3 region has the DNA TGTGCCAGCAGTGAATTCCCGACTAGCGGGGCAAATGAGCAGTTCTTC.

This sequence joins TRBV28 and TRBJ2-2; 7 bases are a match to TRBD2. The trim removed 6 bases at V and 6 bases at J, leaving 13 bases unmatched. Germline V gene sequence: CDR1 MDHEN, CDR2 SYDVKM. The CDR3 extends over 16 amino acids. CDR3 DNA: TGTGCCAGCAGCATAGCCCGAACTAGCGTCCCCGGGGAGCTGTTTTTT. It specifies CASSIARTSVPGELFF.

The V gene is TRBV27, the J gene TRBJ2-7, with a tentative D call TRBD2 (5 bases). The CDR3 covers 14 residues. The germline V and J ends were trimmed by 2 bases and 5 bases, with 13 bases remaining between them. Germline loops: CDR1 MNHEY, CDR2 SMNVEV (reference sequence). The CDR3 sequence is CASSLRDPSNEQYF. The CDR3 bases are TGTGCCAGCAGTTTACGGGATCCTTCCAACGAGCAGTACTTC.